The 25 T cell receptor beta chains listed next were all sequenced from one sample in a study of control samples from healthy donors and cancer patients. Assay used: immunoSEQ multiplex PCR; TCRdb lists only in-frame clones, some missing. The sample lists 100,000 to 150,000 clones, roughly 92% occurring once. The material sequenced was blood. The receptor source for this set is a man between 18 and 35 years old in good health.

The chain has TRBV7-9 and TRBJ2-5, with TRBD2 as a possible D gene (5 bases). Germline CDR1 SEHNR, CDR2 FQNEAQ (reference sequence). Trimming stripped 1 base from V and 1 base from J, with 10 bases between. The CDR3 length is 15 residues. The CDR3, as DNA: TGTGCCAGCAGCTTAGGAGTTGCGGGCCAAGAGACCCAGTACTTC. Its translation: CASSLGVAGQETQYF.

The CDR3 DNA follows: TGCGCCAGCAGCTTGAACCGGGACAATGAAGCTTTCTTT. Translation gives CASSLNRDNEAFF. The chain carries TRBV5-1 and TRBJ1-1; D perhaps matches TRBD1 (6 bases). The length of the CDR3 is 13 residues. V lost 1 base and J 7 bases, leaving 11 bases between the germline ends. CDR1 and CDR2 from the germline V gene are SGHRS and YFSETQ.

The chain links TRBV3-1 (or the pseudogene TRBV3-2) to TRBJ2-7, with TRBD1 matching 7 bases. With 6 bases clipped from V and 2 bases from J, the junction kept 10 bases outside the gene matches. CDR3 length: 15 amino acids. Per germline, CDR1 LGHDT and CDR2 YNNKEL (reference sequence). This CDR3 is CASRRTGTAPYEQYF. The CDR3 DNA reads TGTGCCAGCAGGCGAACCGGGACAGCGCCCTACGAGCAGTACTTC.

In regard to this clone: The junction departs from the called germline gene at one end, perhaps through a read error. DNA for the CDR3: TGTGCCAGCAGTGAAGCGGCTCTCTCGAACTTC. Its translation is CASSEAALSNF. This chain joins TRBV2 and TRBJ2-5, with no clear D. This CDR3 region has 11 residues. CDR1 and CDR2 from the germline V gene are SNHLY and FYNNEI.

The CDR3 region is CASSARQTLNLYGYTF. CDR3 coding DNA: TGTGCCAGCAGCGCCCGACAGACACTAAACCTCTATGGCTACACCTTC. V is TRBV3-1 (or the pseudogene TRBV3-2) and J is TRBJ1-2; TRBD1 might be the D (5 bases). The germline gives CDR1 LGHDT, CDR2 YNNKEL (reference sequence). Trimming pared 5 bases from V and 4 bases from J, leaving 20 bases between. The CDR3 is made up of 16 amino acids.

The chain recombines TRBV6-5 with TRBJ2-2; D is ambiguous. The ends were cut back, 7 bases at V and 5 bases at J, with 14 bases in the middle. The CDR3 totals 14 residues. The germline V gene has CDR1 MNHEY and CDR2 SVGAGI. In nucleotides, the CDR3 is TGTGCCAGCATCCGTACAGATTTAACCGGGGAGCTGTTTTTT. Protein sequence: CASIRTDLTGELFF.

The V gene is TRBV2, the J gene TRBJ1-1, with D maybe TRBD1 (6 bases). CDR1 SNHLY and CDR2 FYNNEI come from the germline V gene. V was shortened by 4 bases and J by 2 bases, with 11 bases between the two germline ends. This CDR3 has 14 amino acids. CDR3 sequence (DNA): TGTGCCAGCAGTGCCACAGGGCCTAACACTGAAGCTTTCTTT. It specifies CASSATGPNTEAFF.

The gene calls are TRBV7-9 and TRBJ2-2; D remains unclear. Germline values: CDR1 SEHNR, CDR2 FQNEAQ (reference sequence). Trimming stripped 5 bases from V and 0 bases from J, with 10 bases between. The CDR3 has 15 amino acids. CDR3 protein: CASSIDTSNTGELFF. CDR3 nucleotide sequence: TGTGCCAGCAGCATAGACACTTCGAACACCGGGGAGCTGTTTTTT. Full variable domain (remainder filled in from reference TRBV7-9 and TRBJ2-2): DTGVSQNPRHKITKRGQNVTFRCDPISEHNRLYWYRQTLGQGPEFLTYFQNEAQLEKSRLLSDRFSAERPKGSFSTLEIQRTEQGDSAMYLCASSIDTSNTGELFFGEGSRLTVL.

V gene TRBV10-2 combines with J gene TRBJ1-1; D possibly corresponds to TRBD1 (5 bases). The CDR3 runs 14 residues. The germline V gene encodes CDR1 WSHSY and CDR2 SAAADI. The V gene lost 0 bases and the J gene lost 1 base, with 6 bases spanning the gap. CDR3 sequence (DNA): TGCGCCAGCAGTGAGTCTGGGGGGAACACTGAAGCTTTCTTT. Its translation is CASSESGGNTEAFF.

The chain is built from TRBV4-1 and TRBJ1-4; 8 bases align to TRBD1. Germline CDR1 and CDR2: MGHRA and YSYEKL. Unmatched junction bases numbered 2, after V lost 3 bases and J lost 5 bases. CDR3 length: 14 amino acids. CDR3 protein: CASSQTGANEKLFF. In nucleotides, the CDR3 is TGCGCCAGCAGCCAGACAGGGGCCAATGAAAAACTGTTTTTT.

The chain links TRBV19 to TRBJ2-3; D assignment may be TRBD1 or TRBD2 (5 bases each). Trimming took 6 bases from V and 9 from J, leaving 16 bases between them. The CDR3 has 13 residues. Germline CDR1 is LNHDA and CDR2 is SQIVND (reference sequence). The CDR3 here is CASSLLRGATQYF. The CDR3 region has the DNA TGTGCCAGTAGCCTCCTTAGAGGGGCGACGCAGTATTTT.

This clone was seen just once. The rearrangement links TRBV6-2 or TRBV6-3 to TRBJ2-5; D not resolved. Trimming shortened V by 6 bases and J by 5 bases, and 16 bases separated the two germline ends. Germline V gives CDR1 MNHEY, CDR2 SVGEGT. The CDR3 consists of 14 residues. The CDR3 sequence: CASSSGSERETQYF. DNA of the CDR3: TGTGCCAGCAGCTCCGGGTCCGAGAGGGAGACCCAGTACTTC.

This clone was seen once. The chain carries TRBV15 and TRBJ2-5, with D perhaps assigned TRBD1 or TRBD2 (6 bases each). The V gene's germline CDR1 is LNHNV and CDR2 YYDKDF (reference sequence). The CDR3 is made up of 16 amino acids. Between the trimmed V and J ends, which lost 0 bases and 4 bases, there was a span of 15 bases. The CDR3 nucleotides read TGTGCCACCAGCAGAGATGGTAGGGGGGCCGGAGAGACCCAGTACTTC. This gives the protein CATSRDGRGAGETQYF.

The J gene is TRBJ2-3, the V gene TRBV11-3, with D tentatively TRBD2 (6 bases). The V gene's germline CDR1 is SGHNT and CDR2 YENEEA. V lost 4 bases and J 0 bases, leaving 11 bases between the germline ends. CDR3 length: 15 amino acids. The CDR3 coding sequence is TGTGCCAGCAGCTCCGGGGAGGCAAGCACAGATACGCAGTATTTT. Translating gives CASSSGEASTDTQYF.

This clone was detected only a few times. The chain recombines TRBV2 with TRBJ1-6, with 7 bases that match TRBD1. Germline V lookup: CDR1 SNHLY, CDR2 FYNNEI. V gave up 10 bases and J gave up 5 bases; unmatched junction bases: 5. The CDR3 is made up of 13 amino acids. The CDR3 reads CATTGTDNSPLHF. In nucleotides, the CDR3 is TGTGCCACAACCGGGACAGATAATTCACCCCTCCACTTT.

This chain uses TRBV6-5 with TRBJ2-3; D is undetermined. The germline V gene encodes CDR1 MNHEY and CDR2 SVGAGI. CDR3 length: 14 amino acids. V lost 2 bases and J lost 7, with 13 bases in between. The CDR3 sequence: CASSYGPPDHTQYF. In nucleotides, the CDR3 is TGTGCCAGCAGTTACGGACCCCCCGATCATACGCAGTATTTT.

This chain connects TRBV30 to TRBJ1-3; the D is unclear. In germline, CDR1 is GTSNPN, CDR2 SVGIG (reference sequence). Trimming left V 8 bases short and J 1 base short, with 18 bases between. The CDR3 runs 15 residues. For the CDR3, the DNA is TGTGCCCGGAAAACTCCCAAGGGTTCTGGAAACACCATATATTTT. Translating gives CARKTPKGSGNTIYF.

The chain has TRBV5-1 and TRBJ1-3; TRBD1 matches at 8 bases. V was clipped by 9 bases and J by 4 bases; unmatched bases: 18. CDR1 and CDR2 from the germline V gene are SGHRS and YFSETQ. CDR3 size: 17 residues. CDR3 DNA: TGCGCCACCGAGGACAGGGCCGAGCTCTCGACGGGAAACACCATATATTTT. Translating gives CATEDRAELSTGNTIYF.

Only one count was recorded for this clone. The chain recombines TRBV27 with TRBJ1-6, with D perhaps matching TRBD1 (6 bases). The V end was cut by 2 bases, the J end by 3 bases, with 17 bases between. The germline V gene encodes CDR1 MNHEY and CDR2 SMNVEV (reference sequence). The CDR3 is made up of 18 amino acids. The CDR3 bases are TGTGCCAGCAGTTTAACCCCCCCGGACAGTTACTATAATTCACCCCTCCACTTT. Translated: CASSLTPPDSYYNSPLHF.

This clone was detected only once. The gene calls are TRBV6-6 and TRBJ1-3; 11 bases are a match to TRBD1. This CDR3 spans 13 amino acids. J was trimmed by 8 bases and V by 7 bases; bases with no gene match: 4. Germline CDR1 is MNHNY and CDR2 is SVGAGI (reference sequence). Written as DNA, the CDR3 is TGTGCCAGCAAGGGGGGACAGGGGGACACCATATATTTT. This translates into CASKGGQGDTIYF.

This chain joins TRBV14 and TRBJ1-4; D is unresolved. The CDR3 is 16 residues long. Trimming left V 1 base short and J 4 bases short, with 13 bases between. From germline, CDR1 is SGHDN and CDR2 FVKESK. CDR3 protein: CASSQGWTGVNEKLFF. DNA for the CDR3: TGTGCCAGCAGCCAAGGGTGGACGGGAGTTAATGAAAAACTGTTTTTT.

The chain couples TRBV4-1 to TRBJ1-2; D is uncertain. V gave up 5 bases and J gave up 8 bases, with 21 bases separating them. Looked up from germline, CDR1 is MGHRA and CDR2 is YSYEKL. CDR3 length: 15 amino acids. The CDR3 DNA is TGCGCCAGCAGCTACCTAGGACGGGCGGACCTCGGCTACACCTTC. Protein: CASSYLGRADLGYTF.

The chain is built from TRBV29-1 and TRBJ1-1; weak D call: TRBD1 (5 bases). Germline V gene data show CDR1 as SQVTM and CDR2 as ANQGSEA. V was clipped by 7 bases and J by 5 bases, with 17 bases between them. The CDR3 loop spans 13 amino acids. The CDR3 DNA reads TGCAGCGGGCGTAGGGGAACGGGGACTGAAGCTTTCTTT. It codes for CSGRRGTGTEAFF.

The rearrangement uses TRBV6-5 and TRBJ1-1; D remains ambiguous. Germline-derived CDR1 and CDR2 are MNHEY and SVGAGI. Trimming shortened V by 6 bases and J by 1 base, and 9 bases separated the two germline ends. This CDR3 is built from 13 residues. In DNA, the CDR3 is TGTGCCAGCAGACAATCGGGGAACACTGAAGCTTTCTTT. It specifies CASRQSGNTEAFF.

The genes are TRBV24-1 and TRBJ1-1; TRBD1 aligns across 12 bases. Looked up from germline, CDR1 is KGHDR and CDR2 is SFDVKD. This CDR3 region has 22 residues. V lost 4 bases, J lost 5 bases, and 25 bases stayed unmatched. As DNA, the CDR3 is TGTGCCACCAGTGACCCGTCTCCCCTATCGTTGTTGGGACAGGGGGCATGGACTGAAGCTTTCTTT. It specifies CATSDPSPLSLLGQGAWTEAFF.